The 23 T cell receptor beta chains presented below share a single source sample, sequenced in a study of neurological immune-mediated disorders. TCRdb itself ran the 5' RACE reads through MiXCR, one entry per CDR3 protein. The data hold tens of thousands of distinct CDR3 sequences, with roughly a sixth observed a single time. Material: PBMCs. The receptors were sampled from a middle-aged woman in good health.

The table lists this clonotype with many counts. J is TRBJ1-1 and V is TRBV2, with D perhaps TRBD1 (6 bases). V was trimmed by 4 bases and J by 6 bases, leaving 24 bases between them. This CDR3 is built from 17 residues. Germline V gene sequence: CDR1 SNHLY, CDR2 FYNNEI. In DNA, the CDR3 is TGTGCCAGCAGTGTCCTACCGGGGGGGAGGGGGAGCCCTGAAGCTTTCTTT. Its translation: CASSVLPGGRGSPEAFF.

The rearrangement links TRBV5-6 to TRBJ1-2; tentatively, D is TRBD1 (5 bases). The V gene lost 3 bases and the J gene lost 2 bases, with 11 bases spanning the gap. The CDR3 extends over 14 amino acids. Germline V CDR1 and CDR2: SGHDT, YYEEEE. The CDR3 region is CASSWEGRNYGYTF. The CDR3 nucleotides are TGTGCCAGCAGCTGGGAGGGACGGAACTATGGCTACACCTTC.

This clonotype appeared many times. CDR3 loop: CASSPAGQYSGANVLTF. CDR3 sequence (DNA): TGTGCCAGCAGCCCGGCCGGACAGTACTCTGGGGCCAACGTCCTGACTTTC. The chain links TRBV7-2 to TRBJ2-6, with TRBD1 as a possible D gene (6 bases). The CDR3 has 17 residues. Between the trimmed V and J ends, which lost 5 bases and 0 bases, there was a span of 14 bases. Germline loops: CDR1 SGHTA, CDR2 FQGNSA.

The chain uses TRBV5-1 and TRBJ1-1, with no clear D. The CDR3 covers 14 residues. Germline V lookup: CDR1 SGHRS, CDR2 YFSETQ. Deletions cut 0 bases from V and 1 base from J, with 7 bases between. The CDR3 sequence: CASSLGGQNTEAFF. The CDR3, as DNA: TGCGCCAGCAGCTTGGGCGGGCAGAACACTGAAGCTTTCTTT. The variable domain in full, with the rest retrieved from reference TRBV5-1 and TRBJ1-1, is KAGVTQTPRYLIKTRGQQVTLSCSPISGHRSVSWYQQTPGQGLQFLFEYFSETQRNKGNFPGRFSGRQFSNSRSEMNVSTLELGDSALYLCASSLGGQNTEAFFGQGTRLTVV.

About this clonotype: Compared with germline, one end of the junction differs, possibly owing to a read error. The V call is TRBV5-1, the J call TRBJ2-5; 9 nucleotides line up with TRBD2. CDR3 length equals 14 residues. The germline gives CDR1 SGHRS, CDR2 YFSETQ. The CDR3 nucleotides read TGCGCCAGTAGCTGTGCGGGGGGGCGTGAGACCCAGTACTTC. It is translated as CASSCAGGRETQYF.

This clonotype has a count of ten or more. The CDR3 DNA is TGCGCCAGCAGTGAGGGTGACGTCACCTATGGCTACACCTTC. Residues: CASSEGDVTYGYTF. The chain joins TRBV10-2 to TRBJ1-2; unclear D gene. Germline V gives CDR1 WSHSY, CDR2 SAAADI. The CDR3 length is 14 residues. Trimming took 2 bases from V and 4 from J, leaving 11 bases between them.

J is TRBJ2-2 and V is TRBV19; tentatively, D is TRBD1 (6 bases). This CDR3 region has 15 residues. V lost 8 bases and J 0 bases, leaving 13 bases between the germline ends. The germline V gene has CDR1 LNHDA and CDR2 SQIVND (reference sequence). The DNA for the CDR3 is TGTGCCAGTGGCCGTGACAGGTCGAACACCGGGGAGCTGTTTTTT. Residues: CASGRDRSNTGELFF. Based on the CDR3 plus reference TRBV19 and TRBJ2-2, the full variable domain is DGGITQSPKYLFRKEGQNVTLSCEQNLNHDAMYWYRQDPGQGLRLIYYSQIVNDFQKGDIAEGYSVSREKKESFPLTVTSAQKNPTAFYLCASGRDRSNTGELFFGEGSRLTVL.

The table lists this clonotype with many counts. This chain joins TRBV20-1 and TRBJ2-7, with D unclear. CDR3 length equals 12 residues. Germline CDR1 is DFQATT and CDR2 is SNEGSKA (reference sequence). The V end was cut by 3 bases, the J end by 3 bases, with 9 bases between. CDR3 residues: CSARTPDYEQYF. The CDR3 coding sequence is TGCAGTGCTAGGACACCCGACTACGAGCAGTACTTC.

This clonotype has ten or more counts. The genes are TRBV6-5 and TRBJ1-4; D is undetermined. Germline values: CDR1 MNHEY, CDR2 SVGAGI. The CDR3 extends over 15 amino acids. V lost 6 bases to trimming and J lost 0 bases, with 11 bases between them. The CDR3 protein is CASSLIFATNEKLFF. The DNA of the CDR3 is TGTGCCAGCAGCCTCATCTTTGCAACTAATGAAAAACTGTTTTTT.

This clonotype was counted many times. The chain uses TRBV7-9 and TRBJ1-2; D not certain. Trimming stripped 5 bases from V and 4 bases from J, with 11 bases between. Germline V gene sequence: CDR1 SEHNR, CDR2 FQNEAQ (reference sequence). The CDR3 consists of 13 residues. The CDR3 DNA reads as TGTGCCAGCAGCATATATGATGGCTATGGCTACACCTTC. Translating it yields CASSIYDGYGYTF.

This clonotype was observed a single time. This may be a read error: a much more frequent sequence differs by one nucleotide. The genes are TRBV27 and TRBJ1-5; D might be TRBD1 (6 bases). Per the germline V gene, CDR1 is MNHEY and CDR2 is SMNVEV (reference sequence). The CDR3 extends over 14 amino acids. CDR3: CARSLGQGYQPQHF. CDR3 coding DNA: TGTGCCAGAAGTTTAGGTCAGGGGTATCAGCCCCAGCATTTT.

This clonotype was detected many times. The chain carries TRBV6-6 and TRBJ1-5; D not certain. Trimming took 7 bases from V and 5 from J, leaving 9 bases between them. The germline V gene has CDR1 MNHNY and CDR2 SVGAGI (reference sequence). The CDR3 loop spans 12 amino acids. The CDR3 bases are TGTGCCAGCAACGGAATAGATCAGCCCCAGCATTTT. Its translation is CASNGIDQPQHF.

There are many counts of this clonotype. The chain is built from TRBV7-2 and TRBJ2-3; 8 bases are shared with TRBD2. Germline V gene data show CDR1 as SGHTA and CDR2 as FQGNSA. The CDR3 loop spans 14 amino acids. Trimming removed 1 base from V and 6 bases from J; junction bases left unmatched: 3. The CDR3 protein is CASSLGSGGDTQYF. In nucleotides, the CDR3 is TGTGCCAGCAGCTTAGGGTCGGGGGGGGATACGCAGTATTTT.

This clonotype was detected many times. The chain is built from TRBV9 and TRBJ2-1; possibly TRBD2 for D (6 bases). Trimming cost V 0 bases and J 10 bases, with 17 bases left between them. Per the germline V gene, CDR1 is SGDLS and CDR2 is YYNGEE. The CDR3 is 15 residues long. CDR3: CASSVEGTPALEQFF. The CDR3 nucleotides are TGTGCCAGCAGCGTAGAGGGGACTCCTGCTCTAGAGCAGTTCTTC.

This clonotype was seen only a few times. CDR3 protein: CASSAAFTSGGADTQYF. In nucleotides, the CDR3 is TGCGCCAGCAGCGCGGCCTTCACTAGCGGGGGGGCAGATACGCAGTATTTT. This chain uses TRBV5-1 with TRBJ2-3; 13 nucleotides align to TRBD2. This CDR3 comprises 17 residues. Per germline, CDR1 SGHRS and CDR2 YFSETQ. V lost 4 bases to trimming and J lost 4 bases; unmatched junction nucleotides: 9.

This clonotype has a count of ten or more. The gene calls are TRBV12-3 or TRBV12-4 and TRBJ2-7; D gene ambiguous. The CDR3 runs 13 residues. Trimming pared 4 bases from V and 2 bases from J, leaving 9 bases between. CDR3 loop: CASSSAPPYEQYF. The CDR3 nucleotides read TGTGCCAGCAGTTCGGCCCCACCCTACGAGCAGTACTTC.

The sample holds many counts of this clonotype. This chain links TRBV5-1 with TRBJ2-3; the D gene is possibly TRBD2 (7 bases). The CDR3 runs 16 residues. Germline assignment: CDR1 SGHRS and CDR2 YFSETQ. The ends were cut back, 0 bases at V and 2 bases at J, with 13 bases in the middle. CDR3 amino acids: CASSLAEGGNTDTQYF. In nucleotides, the CDR3 is TGCGCCAGCAGCTTGGCTGAGGGGGGGAACACAGATACGCAGTATTTT.

This clonotype was seen ten or more times. This rearrangement joins TRBV12-3 or TRBV12-4 to TRBJ1-5; no clear D. This CDR3 is 13 amino acids long. V was pared by 5 bases and J by 6 bases, with 11 bases between. The chain's CDR3 is CASSAVPGQPQHF. The CDR3 DNA is TGTGCCAGCAGTGCCGTGCCAGGTCAGCCCCAGCATTTT.

This clonotype was detected ten times or more. In DNA, the CDR3 is TGTGCCAGCAGCGGGAACTCCTACAATGAGCAGTTCTTC. Protein product: CASSGNSYNEQFF. The V and J genes are TRBV7-2 and TRBJ2-1; D gene uncertain. V was pared by 5 bases and J by 0 bases, with 5 bases between. Germline assignment: CDR1 SGHTA and CDR2 FQGNSA. The CDR3 consists of 13 residues.

This clonotype has ten or more counts. This sequence joins TRBV3-1 and TRBJ2-1; D is unclear. CDR1 and CDR2 (germline): LGHDT, YNNKEL (reference sequence). Trimming stripped 2 bases from V and 10 bases from J, with 9 bases between. The length of the CDR3 is 12 residues. For the CDR3, the DNA is TGTGCCAGCAGCCAAACCCTCCGCGAGCAGTTCTTC. Residues: CASSQTLREQFF.

The sample holds many counts of this clonotype. The chain links TRBV20-1 to TRBJ2-5, with 8 bases identical to TRBD2. V shed 4 bases, J shed 5 bases, and the junction held 9 bases outside the gene matches. The germline V gene has CDR1 DFQATT and CDR2 SNEGSKA (reference sequence). The CDR3 runs 14 residues. CDR3 region: CSATTAGDWETQYF. The CDR3 bases are TGCAGTGCTACCACAGCGGGGGACTGGGAGACCCAGTACTTC.

This clonotype came up many times. The rearrangement uses TRBV12-3 or TRBV12-4 and TRBJ1-1, with D unresolved. V lost 5 bases to trimming and J lost 4 bases, with 11 bases between them. The CDR3 sequence is 13 residues long. As DNA, the CDR3 is TGTGCCAGCAGTCCTCGAGCTTCCACTGAAGCTTTCTTT. Protein product: CASSPRASTEAFF.

This clonotype showed up many times. The chain links TRBV12-3 or TRBV12-4 to TRBJ2-6, with D hard to call. V was cut by 3 bases and J by 3 bases, with 9 bases left in between. This CDR3 region has 15 residues. For the CDR3, the DNA is TGTGCCAGCAGTTTTTTTTCTGGTGGGGCCAACGTCCTGACTTTC. It specifies CASSFFSGGANVLTF.